This T cell receptor (beta chain) was retrieved from a study of T cell responses to AZD1222 COVID-19 vaccine. Broader study findings: Across the whole spike, CD4 TCRs peaked at regions 160-218 and 743-854. Seropositivity was recorded at baseline in only a handful of AZD1222 recipients. Reports say nearly half of spike-specific TCRs go after unmutated variant regions. White British people made up most donors, females outnumbered males, and clonal diversity was possibly underestimated.

Concerning this clone itself: Its antigen remains unidentified.

V lost 2 bases, J lost 3 bases, and 20 bases stayed unmatched. Germline CDR1 is SQVTM and CDR2 is ANQGSEA. There are 21 residues in the CDR3. Only in-frame clones appear in the TCRdb table, and some are missing; sequencing was by immunoSEQ multiplex PCR. Counted here are roughly 160,000 clones, under 95% occurring once; the ten biggest clones make up 4.4%. The starting material was peripheral blood, obtained on day 0 of MenACWY control vaccination. This chain connects TRBV29-1 to TRBJ2-4; TRBD2 aligns across 12 bases. This TCR was sampled from an adult in good health. CDR3 in amino acids: CSVESGETSGRKVLGKNIQYF. CDR3 sequence (DNA): TGCAGCGTTGAATCGGGGGAGACTAGCGGGAGAAAGGTGCTAGGCAAAAACATTCAGTACTTC.